This passage covers 3 T cell receptor beta chains from one sample sequenced in a study of shared clonotypes between healthy human individuals. The table came from immunoSEQ multiplex PCR; TCRdb's copy has only in-frame clones and leaves some out. The sample lists approximately 500,000 clones, about 96% occurring once. The sequenced sample consisted of naive CD4+ T cells sorted from blood. Subset reported: CD45RA+ positively selected. These receptors all stem from a woman between 25 and 40 years old in good health.

The chain joins TRBV11-2 to TRBJ2-3; D not certain. This CDR3 comprises 15 residues. The germline gives CDR1 SGHAT, CDR2 FQNNGV. Trimming stripped 5 bases from V and 3 bases from J, with 15 bases between. This chain's CDR3 is CASSRLMSRTDTQYF. CDR3 coding DNA: TGTGCCAGCAGCCGACTTATGAGTCGGACAGATACGCAGTATTTT. The full variable domain, its missing parts supplied by reference TRBV11-2 and TRBJ2-3, is EAGVAQSPRYKIIEKRQSVAFWCNPISGHATLYWYQQILGQGPKLLIQFQNNGVVDDSQLPKDRFSAERLKGVDSTLKIQPAKLEDSAVYLCASSRLMSRTDTQYFGPGTRLTVL.

The chain combines TRBV13 with TRBJ2-7; TRBD1 agrees at 7 bases. V trimming: 5 bases; J trimming: 2 bases; junction bases outside the gene matches: 6. The CDR3 is 14 residues long. Per the germline V gene, CDR1 is PRHDT and CDR2 is FYEKMQ (reference sequence). The CDR3 nucleotides read TGTGCCAGCAGCCCGGGGACAGAGACCTACGAGCAGTACTTC. Translation: CASSPGTETYEQYF.

V and J are TRBV5-1 and TRBJ2-1; 11 bases match TRBD2. Losses at the gene ends were 0 bases for V and 6 bases for J; bases not matched to a gene: 5. Germline CDR1 reads SGHRS; CDR2 reads YFSETQ. The CDR3 runs 16 residues. CDR3 residues: CASSLGLAGPFNEQFF. CDR3 in DNA: TGCGCCAGCAGCTTGGGACTAGCGGGGCCCTTCAATGAGCAGTTCTTC.